This record looks at one T cell receptor (beta chain) sequence and its context. Germline assignment: CDR1 SNHLY and CDR2 FYNNEI. This CDR3 spans 14 amino acids. Trimming cost V 2 bases and J 1 base, with 8 bases left between them. The sample belongs to a study of T cell changes during pregnancy in multiple sclerosis. The table came from immunoSEQ multiplex PCR; TCRdb's copy has only in-frame clones and leaves some out. In the table there are tens of thousands of clones, 85% to 95% of which are singletons. Sequenced here: CD8+ T cells from peripheral blood mononuclear cells, sampled in the third trimester of pregnancy. The chain uses TRBV2 and TRBJ1-1; maybe TRBD1 (5 bases). This sequence was found in a female donor with multiple sclerosis, enrolled in a pregnancy study. CDR3 bases: TGTGCCAGCAGTGAACGGGGGGGGAACACTGAAGCTTTCTTT. Its translation: CASSERGGNTEAFF.